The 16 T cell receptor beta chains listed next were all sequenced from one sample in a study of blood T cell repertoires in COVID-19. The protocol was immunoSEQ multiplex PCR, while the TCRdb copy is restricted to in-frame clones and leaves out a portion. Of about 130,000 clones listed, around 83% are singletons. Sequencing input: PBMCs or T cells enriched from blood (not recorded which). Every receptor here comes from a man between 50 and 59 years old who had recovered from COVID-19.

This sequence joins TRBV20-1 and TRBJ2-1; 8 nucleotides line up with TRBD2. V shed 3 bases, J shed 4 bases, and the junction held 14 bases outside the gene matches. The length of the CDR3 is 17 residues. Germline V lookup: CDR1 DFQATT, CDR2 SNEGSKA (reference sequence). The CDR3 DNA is TGCAGTGCTAGTTGGGCGGGGGGACCTTCCTCGTACAATGAGCAGTTCTTC. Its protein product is CSASWAGGPSSYNEQFF.

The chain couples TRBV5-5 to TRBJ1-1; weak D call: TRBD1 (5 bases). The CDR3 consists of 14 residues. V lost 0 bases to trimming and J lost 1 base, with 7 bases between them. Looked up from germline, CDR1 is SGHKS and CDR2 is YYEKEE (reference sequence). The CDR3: CASSLGQTNTEAFF. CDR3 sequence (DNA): TGTGCCAGCAGCTTGGGACAGACGAACACTGAAGCTTTCTTT.

This CDR3 reads CAISPGVGNYGYTF. The CDR3 DNA sequence: TGTGCCATCAGCCCGGGGGTGGGTAACTATGGCTACACCTTC. The chain uses TRBV10-3 and TRBJ1-2; TRBD1 is a possible D gene (5 bases). The germline V and J ends were trimmed by 6 bases and 1 base, with 12 bases remaining between them. CDR3 length equals 14 residues. The germline gives CDR1 ENHRY, CDR2 SYGVKD.

The CDR3 DNA reads TGCGCCAGCAGCCAGGCAGGGGGCACTGGAAACACCATATATTTT. This translates into CASSQAGGTGNTIYF. The chain joins TRBV4-1 to TRBJ1-3, with 8 bases lining up with TRBD1. The CDR3 spans 15 residues. CDR1 and CDR2 (germline): MGHRA, YSYEKL. J was trimmed by 2 bases and V by 3 bases; bases with no gene match: 3.

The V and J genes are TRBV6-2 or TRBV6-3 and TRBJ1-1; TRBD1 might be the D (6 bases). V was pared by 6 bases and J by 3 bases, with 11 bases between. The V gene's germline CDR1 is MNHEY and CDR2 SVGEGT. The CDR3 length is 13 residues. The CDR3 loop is CASSLYRDTEAFF. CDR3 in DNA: TGTGCCAGCAGCTTATACAGGGACACTGAAGCTTTCTTT.

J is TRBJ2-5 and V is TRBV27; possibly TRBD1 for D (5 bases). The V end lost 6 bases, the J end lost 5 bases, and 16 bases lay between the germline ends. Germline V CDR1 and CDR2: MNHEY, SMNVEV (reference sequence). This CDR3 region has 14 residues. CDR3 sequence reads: CASRKGASRETQYF. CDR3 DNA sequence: TGTGCCAGCAGGAAAGGGGCCTCCCGGGAGACCCAGTACTTC.

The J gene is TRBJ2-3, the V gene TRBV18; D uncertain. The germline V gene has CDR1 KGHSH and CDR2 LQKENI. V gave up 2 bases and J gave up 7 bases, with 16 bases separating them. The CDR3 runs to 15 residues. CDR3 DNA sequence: TGTGCCAGCTCACCAGAACGGCAGGCCTCCAATACGCAGTATTTT. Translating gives CASSPERQASNTQYF.

CDR3 region: CASSSHTNSPLHF. In DNA, the CDR3 is TGTGCCAGCAGCTCTCACACCAATTCACCCCTCCACTTT. The genes are TRBV7-2 and TRBJ1-6; D is ambiguous. This CDR3 contains 13 residues. The germline CDR1 and CDR2 sequences are SGHTA and FQGNSA. Trimming took 4 bases from V and 7 from J, leaving 8 bases between them.

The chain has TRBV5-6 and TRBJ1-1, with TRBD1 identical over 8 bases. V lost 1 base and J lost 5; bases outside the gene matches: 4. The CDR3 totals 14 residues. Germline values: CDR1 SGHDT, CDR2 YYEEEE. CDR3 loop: CASSLKTGVTEAFF. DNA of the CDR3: TGTGCCAGCAGCTTGAAGACAGGGGTGACTGAAGCTTTCTTT.

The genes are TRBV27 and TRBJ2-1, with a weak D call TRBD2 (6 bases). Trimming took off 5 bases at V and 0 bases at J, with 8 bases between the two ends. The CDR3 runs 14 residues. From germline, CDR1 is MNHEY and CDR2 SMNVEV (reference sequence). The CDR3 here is CASSLGSSYNEQFF. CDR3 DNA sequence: TGTGCCAGCAGTCTCGGGAGCTCCTACAATGAGCAGTTCTTC.

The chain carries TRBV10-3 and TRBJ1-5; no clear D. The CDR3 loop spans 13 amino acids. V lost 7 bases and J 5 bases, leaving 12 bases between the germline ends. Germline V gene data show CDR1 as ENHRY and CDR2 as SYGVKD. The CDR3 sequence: CAINQEVYQPQHF. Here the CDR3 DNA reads TGTGCCATCAATCAGGAGGTTTATCAGCCCCAGCATTTT.

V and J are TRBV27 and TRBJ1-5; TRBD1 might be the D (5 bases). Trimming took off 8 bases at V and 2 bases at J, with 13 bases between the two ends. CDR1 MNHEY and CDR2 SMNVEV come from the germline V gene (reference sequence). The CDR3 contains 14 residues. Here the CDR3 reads CASAAGRGNQPQHF. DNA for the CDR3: TGTGCCAGCGCCGCGGGACGAGGCAATCAGCCCCAGCATTTT.

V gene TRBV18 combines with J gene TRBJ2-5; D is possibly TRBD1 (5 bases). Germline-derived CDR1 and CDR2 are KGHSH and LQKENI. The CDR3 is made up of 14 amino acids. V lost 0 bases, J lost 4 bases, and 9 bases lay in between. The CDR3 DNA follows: TGTGCCAGCTCACCACCGGCAGGGCTAGAGACCCAGTACTTC. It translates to CASSPPAGLETQYF.

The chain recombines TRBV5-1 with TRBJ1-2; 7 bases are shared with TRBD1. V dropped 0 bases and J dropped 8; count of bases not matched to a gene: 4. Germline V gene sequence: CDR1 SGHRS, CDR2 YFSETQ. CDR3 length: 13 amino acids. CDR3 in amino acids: CASSLGQGKGYTF. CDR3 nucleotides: TGCGCCAGCAGCTTGGGACAGGGTAAAGGCTACACCTTC.

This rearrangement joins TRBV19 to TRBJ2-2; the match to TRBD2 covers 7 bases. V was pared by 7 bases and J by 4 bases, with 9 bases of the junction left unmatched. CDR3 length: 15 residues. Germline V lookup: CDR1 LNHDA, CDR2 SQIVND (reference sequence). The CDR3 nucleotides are TGTGCCAGTACTCCCTGGGGGGGGAGCACCGGGGAGCTGTTTTTT. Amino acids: CASTPWGGSTGELFF.

The DNA for the CDR3 is TGTGCCAGCAGCCAAAACGGGGGCTACACCTTC. This codes for CASSQNGGYTF. This sequence joins TRBV7-9 and TRBJ1-2; D gene unclear. Germline values: CDR1 SEHNR, CDR2 FQNEAQ (reference sequence). The CDR3 is 11 amino acids. V lost 5 bases and J lost 8, with 9 bases in between. Supplemented by reference TRBV7-9 and TRBJ1-2, the full variable domain reads DTGVSQNPRHKITKRGQNVTFRCDPISEHNRLYWYRQTLGQGPEFLTYFQNEAQLEKSRLLSDRFSAERPKGSFSTLEIQRTEQGDSAMYLCASSQNGGYTFGSGTRLTVV.